The clone carrying this T cell receptor (beta chain) turned up a few times. Its antigen remains unknown. The sample originates from a study of regulatory T cells in long-lasting Graves disease. Study results and caveats: TCR diversity was lower in persistent Graves' patients than in newly diagnosed ones. Those with persistent disease had in common more public clonotypes (approximately 2,500) than new patients (about 970). Favored usage of TRBV28, TRBJ1-2 and TRBJ2-5 was recorded in persistent disease.

Germline CDR1 is GTSNPN and CDR2 is SVGIG (reference sequence). The CDR3 covers 14 residues. HTBI primers from iRepertoire and Arm-PCR of CDR3 regions yielded the TCR beta libraries. One entry per CDR3 protein, called by TCRdb with MiXCR from the multiplex PCR reads. The table records hundreds of thousands of distinct CDR3 sequences, 18% of them present only once. Specified time point: newly diagnosed GD, antithyroid drugs for less than 3 months. Scientists built the TCR library using RNA that was extracted from PBMCs. Sequenced here: peripheral blood mononuclear cells (PBMCs), sampled at new diagnosis, from a patient treated with antithyroid drugs. The chain joins TRBV30 to TRBJ2-3; D unclear. Near its end, the DNA agrees better with TRBJ1-5, so the J call may be wrong. The sequence was collected from a female donor with Graves disease. This CDR3 is CAWSLAEWADTQHF. The DNA for the CDR3 is TGTGCCTGGAGTCTAGCGGAGTGGGCAGATACGCAGCATTTT.